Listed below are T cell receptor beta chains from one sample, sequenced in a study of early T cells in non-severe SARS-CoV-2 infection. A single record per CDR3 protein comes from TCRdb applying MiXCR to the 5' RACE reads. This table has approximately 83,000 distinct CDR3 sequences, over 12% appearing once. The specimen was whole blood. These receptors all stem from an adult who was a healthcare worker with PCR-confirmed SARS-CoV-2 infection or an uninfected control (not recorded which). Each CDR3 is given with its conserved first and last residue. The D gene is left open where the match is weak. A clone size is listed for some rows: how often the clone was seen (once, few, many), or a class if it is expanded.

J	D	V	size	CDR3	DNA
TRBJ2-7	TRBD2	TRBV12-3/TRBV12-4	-	CASRKLAGEGEQYF	TGTGCCAGCAGGAAACTAGCGGGGGAAGGGGAGCAGTACTTC
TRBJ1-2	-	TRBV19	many	CASSTGGPANYGYTF	TGTGCCAGTAGTACCGGGGGCCCAGCTAACTATGGCTACACCTTC
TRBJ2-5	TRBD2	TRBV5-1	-	CASSSGLAGAQETQYF	TGCGCCAGCAGCTCCGGACTAGCGGGGGCCCAAGAGACCCAGTACTTC
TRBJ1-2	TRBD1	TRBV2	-	CASSGQGDDGYTF	TGTGCCAGCAGTGGACAGGGCGACGACGGCTACACCTTC
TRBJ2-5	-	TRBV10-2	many	CASMRLGNQETQYF	TGCGCCAGCATGAGACTGGGAAATCAAGAGACCCAGTACTTC
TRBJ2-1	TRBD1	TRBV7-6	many	CASSPRRQGSYNEQFF	TGTGCCAGCAGCCCTAGGCGACAGGGTTCCTACAATGAGCAGTTCTTC
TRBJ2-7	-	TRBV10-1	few	CARRGGPYEQYF	TGCGCCAGAAGAGGGGGTCCCTACGAGCAGTACTTC
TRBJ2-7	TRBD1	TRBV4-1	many	CASSQKPGQVSYEQYF	TGCGCCAGCAGCCAGAAACCGGGACAGGTATCCTACGAGCAGTACTTC
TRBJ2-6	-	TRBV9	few	CASSEGGANVLTF	TGTGCCAGCAGCGAGGGCGGGGCCAACGTCCTGACTTTC
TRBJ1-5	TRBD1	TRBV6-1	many	CASSGETGPNQPQHF	TGTGCCAGCAGTGGGGAGACAGGGCCTAATCAGCCCCAGCATTTT
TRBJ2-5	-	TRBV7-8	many	CASSRQVLGQETQYF	TGTGCCAGCAGCCGGCAGGTCTTGGGCCAAGAGACCCAGTACTTC
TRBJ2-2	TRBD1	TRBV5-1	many	CASSPYGTATGELFF	TGCGCCAGCAGCCCCTACGGGACAGCAACCGGGGAGCTGTTTTTT
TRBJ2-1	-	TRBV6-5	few	CASSPGRTSNEQFF	TGTGCCAGCAGCCCGGGACGGACATCCAATGAGCAGTTCTTC
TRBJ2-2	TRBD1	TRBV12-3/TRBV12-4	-	CASSPNRDRGPNTGELFF	TGTGCCAGCAGCCCTAACCGGGACAGGGGACCGAACACCGGGGAGCTGTTTTTT
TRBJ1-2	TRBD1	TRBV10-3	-	CAISTGTGPYGYTF	TGTGCCATCAGCACCGGGACAGGTCCCTATGGCTACACCTTC
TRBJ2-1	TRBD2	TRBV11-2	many	CASSTSGGRYNEQFF	TGTGCCAGCAGCACGAGCGGGGGGCGCTACAATGAGCAGTTCTTC
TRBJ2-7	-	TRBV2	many	CASSETVGGGYEQYF	TGTGCCAGCAGTGAAACCGTGGGAGGGGGTTACGAGCAGTACTTC
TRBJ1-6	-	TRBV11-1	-	CASSLAVGASPLHF	TGTGCCAGCAGCTTAGCGGTCGGGGCTTCACCCCTCCACTTT
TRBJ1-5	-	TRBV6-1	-	CASSVRTWTLGGNQPQHF	TGTGCCAGCTCTGTGAGGACCTGGACCTTAGGTGGCAATCAGCCCCAGCATTTT
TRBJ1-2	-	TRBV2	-	CASSVNSPYGYTF	TGTGCCAGCAGTGTAAATAGCCCCTATGGCTACACCTTC
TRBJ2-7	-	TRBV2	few	CASSETRANEQYF	TGTGCCAGCAGTGAAACCAGGGCGAACGAGCAGTACTTC
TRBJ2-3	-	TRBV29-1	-	CSVEGNPIPTQYF	TGCAGCGTTGAAGGAAATCCCATCCCCACGCAGTATTTT
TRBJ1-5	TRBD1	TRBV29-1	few	CSVVERDSHQHF	TGCAGCGTTGTCGAACGGGACAGCCACCAGCATTTT
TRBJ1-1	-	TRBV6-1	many	CASSLTELNTEAFF	TGTGCCAGCAGTTTGACAGAGTTGAACACTGAAGCTTTCTTT
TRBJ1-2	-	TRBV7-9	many	CASSPASGTLFYGYTF	TGTGCCAGCAGCCCAGCCTCCGGGACCCTTTTCTATGGCTACACCTTC
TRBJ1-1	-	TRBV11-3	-	CASRTGERTEAFF	TGTGCCAGCAGGACCGGGGAACGAACTGAAGCTTTCTTT
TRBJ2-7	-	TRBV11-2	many	CASSLGHRTRNEQYF	TGTGCCAGCAGCTTAGGACATCGGACCCGAAACGAGCAGTACTTC
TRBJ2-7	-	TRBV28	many	CASRGAGSEEQYF	TGTGCCAGCAGGGGGGCCGGGTCCGAGGAGCAGTACTTC
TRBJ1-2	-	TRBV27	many	CASSRDGYGYTF	TGTGCCAGCAGTCGGGACGGCTATGGCTACACCTTC
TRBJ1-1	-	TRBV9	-	CASSLNPSTTNTEAFF	TGTGCCAGCAGCCTTAATCCCAGTACTACGAACACTGAAGCTTTCTTT
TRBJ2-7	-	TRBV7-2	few	CASSLVQGTYEQYF	TGTGCCAGCAGCTTAGTGCAGGGAACCTACGAGCAGTACTTC
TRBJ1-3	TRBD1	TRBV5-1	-	CASSLMGHRGLSAGNTIYF	TGCGCCAGCAGCTTGATGGGACACAGGGGGCTCTCTGCTGGAAACACCATATATTTT
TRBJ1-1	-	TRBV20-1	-	CSARRQRNTEAFF	TGCAGTGCTAGGAGGCAGCGGAACACTGAAGCTTTCTTT
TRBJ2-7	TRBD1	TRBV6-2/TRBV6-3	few	CASSSRDRGVLEQYF	TGTGCCAGCTCATCCAGGGACAGGGGTGTCCTCGAGCAGTACTTC
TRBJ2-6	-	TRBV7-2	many	CASSFSPGANVLTF	TGTGCCAGCAGCTTTTCGCCTGGGGCCAACGTCCTGACTTTC
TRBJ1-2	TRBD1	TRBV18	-	CASSPPGQGAYGYTF	TGTGCCAGCTCACCACCGGGACAGGGGGCCTATGGCTACACCTTC
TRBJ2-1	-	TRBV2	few	CASNRDNEQFF	TGTGCCAGCAACCGGGACAATGAGCAGTTCTTC
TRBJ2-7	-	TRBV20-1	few	CSARVGAYEQYF	TGCAGTGCTAGAGTGGGAGCCTACGAGCAGTACTTC
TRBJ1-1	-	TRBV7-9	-	CASRDSLNTEAFF	TGTGCCAGCAGAGACAGCTTGAACACTGAAGCTTTCTTT
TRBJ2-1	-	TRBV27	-	CASSFMAGPISYNEQFF	TGTGCCAGCAGTTTTATGGCAGGGCCGATTTCCTACAATGAGCAGTTCTTC
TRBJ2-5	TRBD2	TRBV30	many	CAWSVLAGGLQETQYF	TGTGCCTGGAGTGTTTTAGCGGGGGGCCTCCAAGAGACCCAGTACTTC
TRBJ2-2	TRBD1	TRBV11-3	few	CASSGDRVAGELFF	TGTGCCAGCAGCGGGGACAGGGTGGCCGGGGAGCTGTTTTTT
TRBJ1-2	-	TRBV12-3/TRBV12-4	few	CASSIPGTRGYTF	TGTGCCAGCAGTATACCCGGGACAAGGGGCTACACCTTC
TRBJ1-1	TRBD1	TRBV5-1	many	CASSARTGGRGTEAFF	TGCGCCAGCAGCGCCCGGACAGGGGGCCGAGGCACTGAAGCTTTCTTT
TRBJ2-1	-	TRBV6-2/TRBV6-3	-	CASSYSRDTEQFF	TGTGCCAGCAGTTACTCCAGGGACACCGAGCAGTTCTTC